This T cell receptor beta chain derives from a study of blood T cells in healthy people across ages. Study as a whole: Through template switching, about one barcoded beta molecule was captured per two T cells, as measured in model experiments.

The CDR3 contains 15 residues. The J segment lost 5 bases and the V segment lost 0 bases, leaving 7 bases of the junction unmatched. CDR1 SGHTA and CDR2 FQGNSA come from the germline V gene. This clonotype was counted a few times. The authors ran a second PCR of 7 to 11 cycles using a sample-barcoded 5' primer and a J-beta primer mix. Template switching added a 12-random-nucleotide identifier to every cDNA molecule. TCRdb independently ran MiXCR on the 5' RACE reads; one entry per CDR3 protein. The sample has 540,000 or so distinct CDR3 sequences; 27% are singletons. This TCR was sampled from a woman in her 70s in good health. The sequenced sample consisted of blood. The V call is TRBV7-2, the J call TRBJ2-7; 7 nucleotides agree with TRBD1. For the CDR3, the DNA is TGTGCCAGCAGCTTAGCGGGGCGACAGGGAAACGAGCAGTACTTC. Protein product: CASSLAGRQGNEQYF.